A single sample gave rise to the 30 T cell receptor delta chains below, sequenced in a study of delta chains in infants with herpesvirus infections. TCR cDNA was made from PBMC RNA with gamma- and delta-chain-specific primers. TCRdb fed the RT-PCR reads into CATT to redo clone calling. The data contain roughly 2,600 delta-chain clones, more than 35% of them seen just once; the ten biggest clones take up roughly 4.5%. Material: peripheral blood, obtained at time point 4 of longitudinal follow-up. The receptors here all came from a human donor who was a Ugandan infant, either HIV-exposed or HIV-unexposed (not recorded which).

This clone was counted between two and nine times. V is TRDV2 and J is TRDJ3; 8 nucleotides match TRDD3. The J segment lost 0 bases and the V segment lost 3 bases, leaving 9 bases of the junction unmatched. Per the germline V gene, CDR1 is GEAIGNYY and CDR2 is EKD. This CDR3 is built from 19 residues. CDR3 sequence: CACDSLLGGSSWDTRQMFF. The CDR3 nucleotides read TGTGCCTGTGACTCTCTCCTTGGGGGATCCTCCTGGGACACCCGACAGATGTTTTTC.

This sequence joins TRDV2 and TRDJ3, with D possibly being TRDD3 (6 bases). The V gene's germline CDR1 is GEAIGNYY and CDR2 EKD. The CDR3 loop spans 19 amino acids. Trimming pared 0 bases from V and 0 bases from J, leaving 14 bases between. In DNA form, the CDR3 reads TGTGCCTGTGACACCGTGAGGGGATCCCGCTCCTGGGACACCCGACAGATGTTTTTC. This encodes CACDTVRGSRSWDTRQMFF.

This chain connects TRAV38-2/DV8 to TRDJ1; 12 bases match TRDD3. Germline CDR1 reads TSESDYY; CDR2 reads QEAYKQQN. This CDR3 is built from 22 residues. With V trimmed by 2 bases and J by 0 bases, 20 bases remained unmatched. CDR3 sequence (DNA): TGTGCTTATAGGAGTTTCCTACCCAATACTGGGGGATACCGGTGGTACACCGATAAACTCATCTTT. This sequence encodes CAYRSFLPNTGGYRWYTDKLIF.

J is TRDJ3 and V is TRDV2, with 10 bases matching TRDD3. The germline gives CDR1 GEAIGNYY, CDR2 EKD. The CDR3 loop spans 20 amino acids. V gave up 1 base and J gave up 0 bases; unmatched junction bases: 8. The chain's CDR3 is CACDTVLGDVSSWDTRQMFF. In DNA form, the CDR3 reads TGTGCCTGTGACACGGTACTGGGGGATGTGAGCTCCTGGGACACCCGACAGATGTTTTTC.

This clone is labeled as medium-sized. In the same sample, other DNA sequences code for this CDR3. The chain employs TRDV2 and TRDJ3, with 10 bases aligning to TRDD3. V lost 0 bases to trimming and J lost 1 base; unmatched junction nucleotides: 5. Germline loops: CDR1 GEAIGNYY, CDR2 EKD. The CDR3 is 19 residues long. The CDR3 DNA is TGTGCCTGTGACACCGGGGGATACGCTCAGTCCTGGGACACCCGACAGATGTTTTTC. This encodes CACDTGGYAQSWDTRQMFF.

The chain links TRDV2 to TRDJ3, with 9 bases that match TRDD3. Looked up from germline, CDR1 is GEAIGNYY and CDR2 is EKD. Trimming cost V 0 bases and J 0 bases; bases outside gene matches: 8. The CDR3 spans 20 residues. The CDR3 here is CACDTLEGDTSSWDTRQMFF. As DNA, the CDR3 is TGTGCCTGTGACACCTTGGAGGGGGATACAAGCTCCTGGGACACCCGACAGATGTTTTTC.

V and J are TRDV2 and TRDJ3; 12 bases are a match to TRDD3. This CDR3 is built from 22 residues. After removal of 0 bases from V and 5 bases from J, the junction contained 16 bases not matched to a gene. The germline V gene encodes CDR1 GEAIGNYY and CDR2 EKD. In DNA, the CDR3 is TGTGCCTGTGACACCTTAGGAGATCCACTGGGGGATACTGTCCGGGACACCCGACAGATGTTTTTC. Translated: CACDTLGDPLGDTVRDTRQMFF.

This chain's CDR3 is CACDAGYASSKLIF. CDR3 nucleotides: TGTGCCTGTGACGCGGGATACGCTTCATCGAAACTCATCTTT. This chain connects TRDV2 to TRDJ1; the match to TRDD3 covers 8 bases. The CDR3 sequence is 14 residues long. V was clipped by 3 bases and J by 8 bases; unmatched bases: 10. Germline CDR1 and CDR2: GEAIGNYY and EKD.

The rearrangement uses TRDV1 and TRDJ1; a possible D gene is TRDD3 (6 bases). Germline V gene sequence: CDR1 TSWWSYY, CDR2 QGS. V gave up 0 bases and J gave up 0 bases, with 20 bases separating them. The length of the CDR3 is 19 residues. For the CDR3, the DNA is TGTGCTCTTGGGGAACTACTATCTGGGGACTCCCCCTACACCGATAAACTCATCTTT. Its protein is CALGELLSGDSPYTDKLIF.

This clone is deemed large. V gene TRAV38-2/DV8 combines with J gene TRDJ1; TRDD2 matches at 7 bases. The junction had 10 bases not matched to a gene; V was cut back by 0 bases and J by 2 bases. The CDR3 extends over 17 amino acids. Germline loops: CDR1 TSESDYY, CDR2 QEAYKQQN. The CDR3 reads CAYRSGALPFLTDKLIF. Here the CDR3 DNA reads TGTGCTTATAGGAGCGGCGCTCTTCCCTTCCTTACCGATAAACTCATCTTT.

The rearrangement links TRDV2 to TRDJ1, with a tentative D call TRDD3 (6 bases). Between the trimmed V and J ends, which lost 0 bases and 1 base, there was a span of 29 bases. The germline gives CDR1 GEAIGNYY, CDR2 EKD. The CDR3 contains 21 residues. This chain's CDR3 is CACDTVVGREIRPTPTDKLIF. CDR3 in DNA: TGTGCCTGTGACACCGTCGTCGGACGTGAGATACGCCCTACTCCCACCGATAAACTCATCTTT.

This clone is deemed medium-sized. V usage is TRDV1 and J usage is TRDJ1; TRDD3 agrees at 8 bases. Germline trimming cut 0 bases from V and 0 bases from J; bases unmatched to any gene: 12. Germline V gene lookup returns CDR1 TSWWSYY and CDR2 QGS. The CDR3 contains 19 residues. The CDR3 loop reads CALGELGFPRGYYTDKLIF. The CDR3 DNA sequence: TGTGCTCTTGGGGAACTGGGGTTCCCCCGGGGATACTACACCGATAAACTCATCTTT.

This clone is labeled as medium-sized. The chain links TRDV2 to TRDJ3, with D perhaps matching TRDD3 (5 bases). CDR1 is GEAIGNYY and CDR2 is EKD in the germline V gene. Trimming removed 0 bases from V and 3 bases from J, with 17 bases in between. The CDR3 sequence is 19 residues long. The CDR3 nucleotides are TGTGCCTGTGACACCTGGGGACACAGCAGGGGCTGGGACACCCGACAGATGTTTTTC. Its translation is CACDTWGHSRGWDTRQMFF.

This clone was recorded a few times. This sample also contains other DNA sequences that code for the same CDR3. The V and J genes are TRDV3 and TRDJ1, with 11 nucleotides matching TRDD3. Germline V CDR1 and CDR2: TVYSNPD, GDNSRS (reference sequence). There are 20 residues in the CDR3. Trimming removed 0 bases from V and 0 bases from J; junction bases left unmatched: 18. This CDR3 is CAFSLTVLGDIKRYTDKLIF. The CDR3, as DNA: TGTGCCTTTAGCTTAACGGTACTGGGGGATATTAAAAGGTACACCGATAAACTCATCTTT.

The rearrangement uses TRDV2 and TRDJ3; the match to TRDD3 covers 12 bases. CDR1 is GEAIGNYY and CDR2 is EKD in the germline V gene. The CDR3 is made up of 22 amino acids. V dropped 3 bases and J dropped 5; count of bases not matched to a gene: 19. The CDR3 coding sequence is TGTGCCTGTGACTCCTTAGGAGATCCACTGGGGGATACTGTCCGGGACACCCGACAGATGTTTTTC. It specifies CACDSLGDPLGDTVRDTRQMFF.

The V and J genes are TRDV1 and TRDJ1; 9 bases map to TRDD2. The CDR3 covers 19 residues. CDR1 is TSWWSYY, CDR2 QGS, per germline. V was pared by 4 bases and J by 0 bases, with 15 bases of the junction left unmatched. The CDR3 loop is CALGARPSYPDAYTDKLIF. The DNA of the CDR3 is TGTGCTCTTGGGGCCCGTCCTTCCTACCCTGATGCGTACACCGATAAACTCATCTTT.

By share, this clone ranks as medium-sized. The CDR3 region has the DNA TGTGCTCTTGGGGAACTTTTCGGCGTCCTACTGGGGGATCCCTACACCGATAAACTCATCTTT. It specifies CALGELFGVLLGDPYTDKLIF. The chain is built from TRDV1 and TRDJ1, with 10 bases aligning to TRDD3. The CDR3 runs to 21 residues. V lost 0 bases to trimming and J lost 0 bases; unmatched junction nucleotides: 16. The germline CDR1 and CDR2 sequences are TSWWSYY and QGS.

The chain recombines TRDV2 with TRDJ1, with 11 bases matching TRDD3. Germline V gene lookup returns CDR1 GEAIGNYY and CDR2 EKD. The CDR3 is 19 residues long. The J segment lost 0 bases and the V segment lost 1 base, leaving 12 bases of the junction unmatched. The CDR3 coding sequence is TGTGCCTGTGACACTCTCTCTGGGGGATACTTGCTAAACACCGATAAACTCATCTTT. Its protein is CACDTLSGGYLLNTDKLIF.

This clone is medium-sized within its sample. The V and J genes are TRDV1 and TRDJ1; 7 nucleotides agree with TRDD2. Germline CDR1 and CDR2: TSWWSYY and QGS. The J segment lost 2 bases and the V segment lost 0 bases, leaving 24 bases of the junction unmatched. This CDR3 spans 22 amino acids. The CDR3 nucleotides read TGTGCTCTTGGGGAACTAATTGGAGGAATTCCTACGACCCGTATTAGGACCGATAAACTCATCTTT. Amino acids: CALGELIGGIPTTRIRTDKLIF.

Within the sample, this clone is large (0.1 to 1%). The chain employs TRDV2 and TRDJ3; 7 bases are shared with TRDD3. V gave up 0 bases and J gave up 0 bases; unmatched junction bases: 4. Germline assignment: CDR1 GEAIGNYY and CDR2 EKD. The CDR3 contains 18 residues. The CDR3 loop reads CACDTGGFSSWDTRQMFF. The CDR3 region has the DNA TGTGCCTGTGACACCGGGGGATTCAGCTCCTGGGACACCCGACAGATGTTTTTC.

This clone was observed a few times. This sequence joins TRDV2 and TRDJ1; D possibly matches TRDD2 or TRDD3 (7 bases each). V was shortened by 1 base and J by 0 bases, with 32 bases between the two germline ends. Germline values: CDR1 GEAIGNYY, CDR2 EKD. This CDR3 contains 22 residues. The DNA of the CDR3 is TGTGCCTGTGACACTTTACCTTCCTCAGACGTGGTTGGGGGACCGTACACCGATAAACTCATCTTT. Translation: CACDTLPSSDVVGGPYTDKLIF.

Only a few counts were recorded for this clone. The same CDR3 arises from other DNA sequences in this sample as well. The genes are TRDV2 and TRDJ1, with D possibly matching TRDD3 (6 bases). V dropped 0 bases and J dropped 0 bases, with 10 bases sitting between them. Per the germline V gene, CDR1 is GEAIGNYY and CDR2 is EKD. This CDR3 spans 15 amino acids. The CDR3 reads CACDTVGAYTDKLIF. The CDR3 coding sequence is TGTGCCTGTGACACCGTGGGGGCGTACACCGATAAACTCATCTTT.

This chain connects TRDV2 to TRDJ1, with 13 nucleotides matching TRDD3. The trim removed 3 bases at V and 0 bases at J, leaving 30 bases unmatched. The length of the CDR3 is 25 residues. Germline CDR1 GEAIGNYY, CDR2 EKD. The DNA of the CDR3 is TGTGCCTGTGACCCTCTACTGGGGGATACGATACGAGGTCGGGATCTCGCGGGGTACACCGATAAACTCATCTTT. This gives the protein CACDPLLGDTIRGRDLAGYTDKLIF.

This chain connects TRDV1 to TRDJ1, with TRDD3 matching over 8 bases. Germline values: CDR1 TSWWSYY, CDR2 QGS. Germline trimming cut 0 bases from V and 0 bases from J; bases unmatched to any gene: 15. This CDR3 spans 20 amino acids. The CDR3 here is CALGELWQLGVVGYTDKLIF. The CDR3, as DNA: TGTGCTCTTGGGGAACTTTGGCAACTGGGGGTCGTGGGGTACACCGATAAACTCATCTTT.

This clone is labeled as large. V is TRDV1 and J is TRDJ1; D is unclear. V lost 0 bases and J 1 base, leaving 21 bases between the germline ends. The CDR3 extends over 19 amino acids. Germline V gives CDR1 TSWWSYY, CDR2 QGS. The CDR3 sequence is CALGELDLERTPRTDKLIF. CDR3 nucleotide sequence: TGTGCTCTTGGGGAACTAGACTTGGAGAGGACCCCTCGCACCGATAAACTCATCTTT.

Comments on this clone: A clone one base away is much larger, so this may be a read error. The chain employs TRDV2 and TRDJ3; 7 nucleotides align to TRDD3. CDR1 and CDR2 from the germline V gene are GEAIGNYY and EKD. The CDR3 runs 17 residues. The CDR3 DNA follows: TGTGCCTGTGACGGAATGGGGGACTCCTGGGACCCCCGACAGATGTTTTTC. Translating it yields CACDGMGDSWDPRQMFF.

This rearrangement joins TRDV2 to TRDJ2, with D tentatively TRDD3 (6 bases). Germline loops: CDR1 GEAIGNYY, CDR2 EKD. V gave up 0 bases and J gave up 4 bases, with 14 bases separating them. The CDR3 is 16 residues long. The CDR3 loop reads CACDTAWGFSTAQLFF. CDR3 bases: TGTGCCTGTGACACCGCATGGGGATTCTCGACAGCACAACTCTTCTTT.

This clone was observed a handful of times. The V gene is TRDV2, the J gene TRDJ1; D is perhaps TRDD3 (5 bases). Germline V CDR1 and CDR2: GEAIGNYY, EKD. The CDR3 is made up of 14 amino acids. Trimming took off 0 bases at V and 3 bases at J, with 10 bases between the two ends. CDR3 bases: TGTGCCTGTGACACCCTGGGACGCGCCGATAAACTCATCTTT. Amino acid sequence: CACDTLGRADKLIF.

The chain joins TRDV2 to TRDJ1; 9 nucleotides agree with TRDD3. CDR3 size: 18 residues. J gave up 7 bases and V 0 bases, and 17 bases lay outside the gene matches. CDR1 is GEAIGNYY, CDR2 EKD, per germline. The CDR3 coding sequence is TGTGCCTGTGACACCGTGAGTAACTGGGGGACACGAGGTGTTAAACTCATCTTT. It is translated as CACDTVSNWGTRGVKLIF.

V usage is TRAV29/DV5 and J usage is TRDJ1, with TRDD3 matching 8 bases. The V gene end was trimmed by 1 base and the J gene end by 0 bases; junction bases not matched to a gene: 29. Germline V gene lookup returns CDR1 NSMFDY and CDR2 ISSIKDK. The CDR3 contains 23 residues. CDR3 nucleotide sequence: TGTGCAGCAAGCATTCCCGGGCGGGGTACTGGGGGGGGTCCTGCGGGGTACACCGATAAACTCATCTTT. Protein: CAASIPGRGTGGGPAGYTDKLIF.